The clone carrying this T cell receptor beta chain came up a few times. What it binds is unknown. This entry comes from a study of CD8 T cells in ankylosing spondylitis. TCRdb redid the calling of the 5' RACE reads with MiXCR, one entry per CDR3 protein. The table shows 400,000 or so distinct CDR3 sequences, with roughly 25% occurring only once. Study results and limitations: Roughly 8 highly homologous variants made up a TCR beta motif, and this motif appeared characteristic of ankylosing spondylitis blood. As reported, disease-linked clones showed significant enrichment in matched ankylosing spondylitis synovial fluid.

The source material was blood, either unsorted or a sorted T cell fraction (not recorded which). This TCR came from a male donor with ankylosing spondylitis.

CDR3 sequence: CASSLNQEELFF. The CDR3 DNA reads as TGCGCCAGCAGCTTGAACCAGGAGGAACTGTTTTTT. The gene calls are TRBV5-1 and TRBJ1-4; no definite D call. Germline V gene lookup returns CDR1 SGHRS and CDR2 YFSETQ. V lost 1 base to trimming and J lost 12 bases, with 10 bases between them. CDR3 length equals 12 residues.